This T cell receptor beta chain came from a study of Tregs in tolerant kidney transplant recipients. TCRdb's table, derived via immunoSEQ multiplex PCR, lists solely in-frame clones and lacks some. This sample yields about 120,000 clones, of which roughly 92% are seen a single time; roughly 0.63% belongs to the top ten. V dropped 3 bases and J dropped 5 bases, with 10 bases sitting between them. The CDR3 contains 13 residues. Germline values: CDR1 MNHEY, CDR2 SMNVEV (reference sequence). The chain links TRBV27 to TRBJ1-1; D remains unclear. Input material: CD4+ T cells from blood. The sequence derives from a human donor in good health. Here the CDR3 reads CASSFRRVTEAFF. Written as DNA, the CDR3 is TGTGCCAGCAGTTTTCGCCGGGTTACTGAAGCTTTCTTT.